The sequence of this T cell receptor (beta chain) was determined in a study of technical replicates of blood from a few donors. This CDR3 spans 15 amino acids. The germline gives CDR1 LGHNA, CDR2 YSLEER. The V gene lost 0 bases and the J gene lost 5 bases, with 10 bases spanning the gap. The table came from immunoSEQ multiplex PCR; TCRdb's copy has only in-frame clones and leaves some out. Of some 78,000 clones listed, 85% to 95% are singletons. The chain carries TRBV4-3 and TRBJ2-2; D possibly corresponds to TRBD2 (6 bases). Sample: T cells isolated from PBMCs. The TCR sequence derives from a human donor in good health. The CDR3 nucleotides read TGCGCCAGCAGCCAAGATCTCGCGGGAACCGGGGAGCTGTTTTTT. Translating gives CASSQDLAGTGELFF.